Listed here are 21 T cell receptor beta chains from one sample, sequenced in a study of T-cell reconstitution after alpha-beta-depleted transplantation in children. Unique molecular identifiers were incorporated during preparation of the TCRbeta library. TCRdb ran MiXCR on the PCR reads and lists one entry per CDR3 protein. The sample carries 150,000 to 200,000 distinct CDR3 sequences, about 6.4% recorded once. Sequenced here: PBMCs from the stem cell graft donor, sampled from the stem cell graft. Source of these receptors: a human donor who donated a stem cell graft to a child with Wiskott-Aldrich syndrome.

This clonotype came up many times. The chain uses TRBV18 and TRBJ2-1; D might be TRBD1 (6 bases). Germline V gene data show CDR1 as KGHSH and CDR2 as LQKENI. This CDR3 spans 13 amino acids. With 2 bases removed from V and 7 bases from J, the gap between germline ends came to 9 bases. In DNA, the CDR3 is TGTGCCAGCTCACCAGACACAGGGAATGAGCAGTTCTTC. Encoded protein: CASSPDTGNEQFF.

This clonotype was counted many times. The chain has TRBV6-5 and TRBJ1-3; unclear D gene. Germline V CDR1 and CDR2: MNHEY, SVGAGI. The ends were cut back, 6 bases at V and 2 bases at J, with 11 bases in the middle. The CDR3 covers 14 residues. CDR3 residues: CASRTGMAGNTIYF. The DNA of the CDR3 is TGTGCCAGCAGAACGGGGATGGCTGGAAACACCATATATTTT.

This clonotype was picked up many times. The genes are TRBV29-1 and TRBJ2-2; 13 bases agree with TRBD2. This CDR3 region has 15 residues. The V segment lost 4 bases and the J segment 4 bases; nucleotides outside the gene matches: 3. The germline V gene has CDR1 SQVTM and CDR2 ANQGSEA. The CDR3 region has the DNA TGCAGCGTTGGACTAGCGGGAGGAGGCACCGGGGAGCTGTTTTTT. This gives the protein CSVGLAGGGTGELFF.

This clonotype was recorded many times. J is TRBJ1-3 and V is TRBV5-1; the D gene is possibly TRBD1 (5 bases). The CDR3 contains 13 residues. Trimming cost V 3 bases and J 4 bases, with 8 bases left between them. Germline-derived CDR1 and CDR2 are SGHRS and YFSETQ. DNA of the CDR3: TGCGCCAGCAGCTGGGACGTGGGAAACACCATATATTTT. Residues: CASSWDVGNTIYF.

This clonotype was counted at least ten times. CDR3 bases: TGTGCCAGCAGCCCGCCCGGGACAGGGGTGACGTCCTATAATTCACCCCTCCACTTT. Translating it yields CASSPPGTGVTSYNSPLHF. The V gene is TRBV28, the J gene TRBJ1-6; TRBD1 matches 10 bases. The germline CDR1 and CDR2 sequences are MDHEN and SYDVKM. The CDR3 contains 19 residues. V was pared by 6 bases and J by 1 base, with 12 bases of the junction left unmatched.

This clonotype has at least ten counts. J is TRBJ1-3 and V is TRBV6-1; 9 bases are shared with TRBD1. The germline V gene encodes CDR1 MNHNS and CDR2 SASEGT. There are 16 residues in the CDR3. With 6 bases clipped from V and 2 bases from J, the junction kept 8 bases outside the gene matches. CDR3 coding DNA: TGTGCCAGCAGGAACTCCTGGGACAGGGCTGGAAACACCATATATTTT. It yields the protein CASRNSWDRAGNTIYF.

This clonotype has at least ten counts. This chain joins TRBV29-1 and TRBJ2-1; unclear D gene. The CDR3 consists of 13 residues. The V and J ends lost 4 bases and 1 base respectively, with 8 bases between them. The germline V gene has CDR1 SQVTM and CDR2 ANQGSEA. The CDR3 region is CSVVGPSYNEQFF. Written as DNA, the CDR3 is TGCAGCGTTGTGGGCCCATCCTACAATGAGCAGTTCTTC.

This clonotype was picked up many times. Written as DNA, the CDR3 is TGTGCCAGCAGCTTAGGGTTCTTC. Translation: CASSLGFF. The V gene is TRBV7-2, the J gene TRBJ2-1, with D unresolved. The length of the CDR3 is 8 residues. Germline-derived CDR1 and CDR2 are SGHTA and FQGNSA. V dropped 1 base and J dropped 15 bases, with 1 base sitting between them.

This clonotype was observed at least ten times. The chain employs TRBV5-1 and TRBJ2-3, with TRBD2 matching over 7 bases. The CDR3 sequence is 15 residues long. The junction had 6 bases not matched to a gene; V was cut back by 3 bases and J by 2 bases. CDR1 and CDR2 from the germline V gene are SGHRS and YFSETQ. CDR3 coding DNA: TGCGCCAGCAGCTCCTCCGGGACTACCACAGATACGCAGTATTTT. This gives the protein CASSSSGTTTDTQYF.

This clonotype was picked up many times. As DNA, the CDR3 is TGCGCCAGCAGCTTGGGTTCAGGGGATGATGGCTACACCTTC. As protein: CASSLGSGDDGYTF. This chain connects TRBV5-1 to TRBJ1-2, with D perhaps TRBD1 (6 bases). Germline V gene sequence: CDR1 SGHRS, CDR2 YFSETQ. V dropped 0 bases and J dropped 6 bases, with 12 bases sitting between them. The CDR3 sequence is 14 residues long.

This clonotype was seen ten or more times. Here the CDR3 DNA reads TGTGCCAGCAGCACCGCGCCGTCCGGGGAGCTGTTTTTT. Encoded protein: CASSTAPSGELFF. The chain uses TRBV3-1 and TRBJ2-2; the D is unclear. The CDR3 extends over 13 amino acids. The V gene lost 5 bases and the J gene lost 6 bases, with 10 bases spanning the gap. Germline CDR1 and CDR2: LGHDT and YNNKEL (reference sequence).

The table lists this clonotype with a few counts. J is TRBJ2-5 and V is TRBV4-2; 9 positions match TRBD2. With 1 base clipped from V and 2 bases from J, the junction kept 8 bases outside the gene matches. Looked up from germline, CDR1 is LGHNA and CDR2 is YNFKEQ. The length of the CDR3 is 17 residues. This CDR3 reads CASSQVKAGGVQETQYF. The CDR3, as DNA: TGTGCCAGCAGCCAAGTTAAAGCGGGGGGCGTACAAGAGACCCAGTACTTC.

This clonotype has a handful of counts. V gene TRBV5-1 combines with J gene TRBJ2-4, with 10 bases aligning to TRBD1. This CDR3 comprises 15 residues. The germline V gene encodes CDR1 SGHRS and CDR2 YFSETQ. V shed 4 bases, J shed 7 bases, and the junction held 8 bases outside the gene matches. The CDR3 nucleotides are TGCGCCAGCAGCCACGGGACAGGGGAGGGGAACATTCAGTACTTC. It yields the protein CASSHGTGEGNIQYF.

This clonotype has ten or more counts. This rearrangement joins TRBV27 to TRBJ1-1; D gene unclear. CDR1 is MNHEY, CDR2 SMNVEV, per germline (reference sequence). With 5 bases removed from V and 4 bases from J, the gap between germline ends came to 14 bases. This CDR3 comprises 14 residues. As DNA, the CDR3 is TGTGCCAGCAGTCTGTCTGGGGTCGGCACTGAAGCTTTCTTT. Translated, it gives CASSLSGVGTEAFF.

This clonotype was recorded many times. The CDR3 protein is CSVQGVGNSPLHF. DNA of the CDR3: TGCAGTGTACAGGGGGTAGGGAATTCACCCCTCCACTTT. The V gene is TRBV20-1, the J gene TRBJ1-6, with 8 bases aligning to TRBD1. Germline lookup yields CDR1 DFQATT and CDR2 SNEGSKA (reference sequence). The CDR3 length is 13 residues. V lost 7 bases to trimming and J lost 7 bases; unmatched junction nucleotides: 6.

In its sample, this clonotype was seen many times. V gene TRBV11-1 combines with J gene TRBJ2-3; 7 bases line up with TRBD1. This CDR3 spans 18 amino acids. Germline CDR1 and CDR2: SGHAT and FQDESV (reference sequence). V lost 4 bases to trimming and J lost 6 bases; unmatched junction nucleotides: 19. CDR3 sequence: CASSSFEDRDSHPDTQYF. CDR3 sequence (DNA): TGTGCCAGCAGCTCCTTTGAAGACCGGGACAGCCATCCGGATACGCAGTATTTT.

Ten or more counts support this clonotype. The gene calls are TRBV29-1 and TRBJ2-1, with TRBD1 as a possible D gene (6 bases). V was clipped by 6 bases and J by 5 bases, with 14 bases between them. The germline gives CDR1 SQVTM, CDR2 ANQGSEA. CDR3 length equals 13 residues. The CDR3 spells CSVFGQPDNEQFF. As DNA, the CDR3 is TGCAGCGTCTTCGGACAGCCCGACAATGAGCAGTTCTTC.

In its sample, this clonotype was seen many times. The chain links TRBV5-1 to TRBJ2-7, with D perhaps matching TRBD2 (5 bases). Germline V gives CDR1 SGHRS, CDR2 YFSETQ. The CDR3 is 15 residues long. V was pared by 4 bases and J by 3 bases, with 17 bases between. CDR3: CASSIERQKLYEQYF. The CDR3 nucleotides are TGCGCCAGCAGCATTGAGCGGCAGAAACTCTACGAGCAGTACTTC.

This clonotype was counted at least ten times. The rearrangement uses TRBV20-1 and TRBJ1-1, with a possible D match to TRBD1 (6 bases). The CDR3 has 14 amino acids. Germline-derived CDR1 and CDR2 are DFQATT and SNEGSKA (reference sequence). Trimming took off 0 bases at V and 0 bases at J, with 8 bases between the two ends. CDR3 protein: CSARDDRMNTEAFF. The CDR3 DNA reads TGCAGTGCTAGAGATGACAGGATGAACACTGAAGCTTTCTTT.

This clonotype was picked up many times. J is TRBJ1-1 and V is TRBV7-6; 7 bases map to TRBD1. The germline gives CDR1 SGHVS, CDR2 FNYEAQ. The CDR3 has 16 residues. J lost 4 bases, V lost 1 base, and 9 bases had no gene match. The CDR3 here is CASSLGAPRGGTEAFF. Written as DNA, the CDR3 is TGTGCCAGCAGCTTAGGGGCACCCAGGGGGGGCACTGAAGCTTTCTTT.

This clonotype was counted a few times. This CDR3 is CASSSFGAGDIRPPYEQYF. The CDR3, as DNA: TGCGCCAGCAGCTCCTTCGGTGCGGGAGATATTCGGCCGCCCTACGAGCAGTACTTC. J is TRBJ2-7 and V is TRBV5-1; 7 bases line up with TRBD2. The CDR3 has 19 amino acids. The ends lost 3 bases at V and 2 bases at J; junction bases unmatched: 20. Germline assignment: CDR1 SGHRS and CDR2 YFSETQ. The full variable domain, rest sourced from reference TRBV5-1 and TRBJ2-7, is KAGVTQTPRYLIKTRGQQVTLSCSPISGHRSVSWYQQTPGQGLQFLFEYFSETQRNKGNFPGRFSGRQFSNSRSEMNVSTLELGDSALYLCASSSFGAGDIRPPYEQYFGPGTRLTVT.